The 19 T cell receptor beta chains below come from one sample, sequenced in a study of blood T cells in healthy people across ages. Combining a sample-barcoded 5' primer with a J-beta primer mix, a second PCR ran for roughly 6 to 12 cycles. TCRdb ran MiXCR on the 5' RACE reads and lists one entry per CDR3 protein. The data show 1.5 million to 1.9 million distinct CDR3 sequences, around 40% seen once. The sample taken for sequencing was blood. The source is a young woman in good health.

The chain carries TRBV5-8 and TRBJ1-5; tentative D call: TRBD1 (5 bases). CDR1 is SGHTS and CDR2 is YDEGEE in the germline V gene. The CDR3 totals 16 residues. V gave up 2 bases and J gave up 3 bases, with 15 bases separating them. The DNA of the CDR3 is TGTGCCAGCAGCTTAGCCGCCCGGGGCCTCAATCAGCCCCAGCATTTT. Encoded protein: CASSLAARGLNQPQHF.

The V call is TRBV20-1, the J call TRBJ2-5; TRBD1 agrees at 7 bases. V shed 5 bases, J shed 4 bases, and the junction held 10 bases outside the gene matches. CDR1 and CDR2 from the germline V gene are DFQATT and SNEGSKA (reference sequence). The CDR3 consists of 14 residues. The CDR3 nucleotides are TGCAGTGCTCCCTTAAGGGCAGGGGGAGAGACCCAGTACTTC. Translating gives CSAPLRAGGETQYF.

This clonotype was recorded once. V usage is TRBV12-3 or TRBV12-4 and J usage is TRBJ2-1, with TRBD2 as a possible D gene (7 bases). TRBJ2-7 matches the DNA end more closely, so the J call is doubtful. The CDR3 is 15 amino acids. CDR3 coding DNA: TGTGCCAGCACCCCTTCGGGGGGCTCCTACAATGAGCAGTACTTC. Protein sequence: CASTPSGGSYNEQYF.

There are a few counts of this clonotype. V gene TRBV7-2 combines with J gene TRBJ1-2, with D maybe TRBD1 (6 bases). The V and J ends lost 3 bases and 4 bases respectively, with 15 bases between them. CDR3 length: 15 residues. CDR1 and CDR2 from the germline V gene are SGHTA and FQGNSA. CDR3 DNA: TGTGCCAGCAGCTTGGGGGCCACAGGGACCTATGGCTACACCTTC. Protein sequence: CASSLGATGTYGYTF.

V usage is TRBV7-9 and J usage is TRBJ2-5; D gene unclear. Trimming removed 0 bases from V and 3 bases from J, with 11 bases in between. The CDR3 loop spans 15 amino acids. Germline V gene lookup returns CDR1 SEHNR and CDR2 FQNEAQ (reference sequence). The CDR3 region has the DNA TGTGCCAGCAGCTTAGCGAGCAGGACGGAAGAGACCCAGTACTTC. Residues: CASSLASRTEETQYF.

The V gene is TRBV20-1, the J gene TRBJ1-4; tentative D call: TRBD1 (5 bases). The germline gives CDR1 DFQATT, CDR2 SNEGSKA (reference sequence). This CDR3 is 15 amino acids long. Deletions cut 0 bases from V and 7 bases from J, with 15 bases between. In nucleotides, the CDR3 is TGCAGTGCTAGAGACCGGGCAGGGTGGACTGAAAAACTGTTTTTT. This sequence encodes CSARDRAGWTEKLFF.

This chain uses TRBV29-1 with TRBJ2-1, with 8 bases aligning to TRBD2. The CDR3 covers 21 residues. Losses at the gene ends were 0 bases for V and 2 bases for J; bases not matched to a gene: 21. The germline CDR1 and CDR2 sequences are SQVTM and ANQGSEA. CDR3 in amino acids: CSVEDLGLVTLAGSPYNEQFF. CDR3 DNA sequence: TGCAGCGTTGAAGATCTTGGTCTGGTTACTTTAGCGGGGAGTCCCTACAATGAGCAGTTCTTC.

There are many counts of this clonotype. This chain uses TRBV10-3 with TRBJ2-3; weak D call: TRBD2 (5 bases). This CDR3 contains 18 residues. CDR1 and CDR2 from the germline V gene are ENHRY and SYGVKD. V lost 3 bases to trimming and J lost 1 base, with 20 bases between them. DNA of the CDR3: TGTGCCATCAGTGACCGAGGATTGTCTAGCTGGGGCACAGATACGCAGTATTTT. Residues: CAISDRGLSSWGTDTQYF.

This clonotype came up a few times. This chain joins TRBV29-1 and TRBJ2-1, with D possibly being TRBD2 (5 bases). The CDR3 loop spans 12 amino acids. V lost 7 bases to trimming and J lost 7 bases, with 14 bases between them. CDR1 is SQVTM and CDR2 is ANQGSEA in the germline V gene. CDR3 amino acids: CSADGVGNEQFF. CDR3 nucleotides: TGCAGCGCTGACGGGGTCGGGAATGAGCAGTTCTTC.

This clonotype was observed a few times. V is TRBV9 and J is TRBJ2-3; possible D gene TRBD2, 5 bases. CDR3 size: 13 residues. V lost 0 bases to trimming and J lost 8 bases, with 10 bases between them. Germline V lookup: CDR1 SGDLS, CDR2 YYNGEE. CDR3 protein: CASSVVEGVTQYF. The CDR3 bases are TGTGCCAGCAGCGTAGTAGAGGGAGTTACGCAGTATTTT.

In this sample, this clonotype turned up a few times. The chain uses TRBV7-3 and TRBJ2-1; TRBD1 is a possible D gene (6 bases). This CDR3 has 15 amino acids. The V gene's germline CDR1 is SGHTA and CDR2 FQGTGA. V was shortened by 5 bases and J by 1 base, with 12 bases between the two germline ends. The CDR3 coding sequence is TGTGCCAGCAGCCCCAAACAGGGTTCCTACAATGAGCAGTTCTTC. As protein: CASSPKQGSYNEQFF.

This chain joins TRBV6-2 or TRBV6-3 and TRBJ2-4; 8 bases are shared with TRBD1. After removal of 8 bases from V and 9 bases from J, the junction contained 3 bases not matched to a gene. The CDR3 has 11 amino acids. Germline values: CDR1 MNHEY, CDR2 SVGEGT. Here the CDR3 reads CASGQGSIQYF. The CDR3 bases are TGTGCCAGCGGACAGGGATCCATTCAGTACTTC.

This clonotype was counted only a few times. This chain uses TRBV9 with TRBJ2-1; 10 nucleotides agree with TRBD2. The trim removed 1 base at V and 0 bases at J, leaving 1 base unmatched. Germline assignment: CDR1 SGDLS and CDR2 YYNGEE. The CDR3 runs to 16 residues. CDR3 sequence (DNA): TGTGCCAGCAGCGTAAGCGGGAGGGCCTCCTACAATGAGCAGTTCTTC. This codes for CASSVSGRASYNEQFF.

This clonotype was counted only a few times. The rearrangement joins TRBV5-1 to TRBJ2-3; no definite D call. The ends were cut back, 2 bases at V and 2 bases at J, with 12 bases in the middle. The CDR3 is made up of 15 amino acids. Germline-derived CDR1 and CDR2 are SGHRS and YFSETQ. CDR3 bases: TGCGCCAGCAGCTTTGGATGGGGTAACACAGATACGCAGTATTTT. Translated: CASSFGWGNTDTQYF.

This chain links TRBV4-1 with TRBJ2-1; 7 bases are a match to TRBD1. Trimming removed 5 bases from V and 9 bases from J; junction bases left unmatched: 10. Germline assignment: CDR1 MGHRA and CDR2 YSYEKL. CDR3 length equals 14 residues. This chain's CDR3 is CASSFRTGSREQFF. Written as DNA, the CDR3 is TGCGCCAGCAGCTTCAGGACAGGTAGCCGTGAGCAGTTCTTC.

This clonotype was counted a few times. V is TRBV25-1 and J is TRBJ2-5; D remains unclear. This CDR3 spans 13 amino acids. With 3 bases removed from V and 1 base from J, the gap between germline ends came to 6 bases. The germline gives CDR1 MGHDK, CDR2 SYGVNS. CDR3 protein: CASSDHSQETQYF. DNA of the CDR3: TGTGCCAGCAGTGACCACAGCCAAGAGACCCAGTACTTC.

The rearrangement joins TRBV4-3 to TRBJ2-3; 10 nucleotides agree with TRBD1. The CDR3 consists of 17 residues. CDR1 LGHNA and CDR2 YSLEER come from the germline V gene. V lost 3 bases, J lost 4 bases, and 10 bases stayed unmatched. DNA for the CDR3: TGCGCCAGCAGCCACTTGACAGGGGGCGGGCGAGCAGATACGCAGTATTTT. Translated: CASSHLTGGGRADTQYF.

There are a few counts of this clonotype. The chain recombines TRBV7-3 with TRBJ2-1; no reliable D call. Germline V gene sequence: CDR1 SGHTA, CDR2 FQGTGA. Trimming pared 5 bases from V and 0 bases from J, leaving 11 bases between. The length of the CDR3 is 15 residues. CDR3 protein: CASSPQISSYNEQFF. For the CDR3, the DNA is TGTGCCAGCAGCCCTCAAATCAGCTCCTACAATGAGCAGTTCTTC. Combining the CDR3 with reference TRBV7-3 and TRBJ2-1 gives the whole variable domain GAGVSQTPSNKVTEKGKYVELRCDPISGHTALYWYRQSLGQGPEFLIYFQGTGAADDSGLPNDRFFAVRPEGSVSTLKIQRTERGDSAVYLCASSPQISSYNEQFFGPGTRLTVL.

The J gene is TRBJ1-4, the V gene TRBV28, with 8 positions matching TRBD1. The CDR3 totals 12 residues. In germline, CDR1 is MDHEN, CDR2 SYDVKM. Trimming at V came to 7 bases and at J to 7 bases, leaving 2 bases not matched to a gene. The CDR3 loop reads CASNRGSEKLFF. Written as DNA, the CDR3 is TGTGCCAGCAACAGGGGGTCTGAAAAACTGTTTTTT.